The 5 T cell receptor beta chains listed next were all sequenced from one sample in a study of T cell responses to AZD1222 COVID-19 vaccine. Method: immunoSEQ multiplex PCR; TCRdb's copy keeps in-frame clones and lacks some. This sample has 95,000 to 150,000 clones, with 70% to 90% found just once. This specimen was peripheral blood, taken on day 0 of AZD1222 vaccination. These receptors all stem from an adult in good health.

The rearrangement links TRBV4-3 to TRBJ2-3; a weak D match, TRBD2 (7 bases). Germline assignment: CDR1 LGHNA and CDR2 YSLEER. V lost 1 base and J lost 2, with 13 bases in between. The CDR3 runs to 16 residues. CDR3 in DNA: TGCGCCAGCAGCCAAGCGGGGGGCCAGATCACAGATACGCAGTATTTT. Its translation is CASSQAGGQITDTQYF.

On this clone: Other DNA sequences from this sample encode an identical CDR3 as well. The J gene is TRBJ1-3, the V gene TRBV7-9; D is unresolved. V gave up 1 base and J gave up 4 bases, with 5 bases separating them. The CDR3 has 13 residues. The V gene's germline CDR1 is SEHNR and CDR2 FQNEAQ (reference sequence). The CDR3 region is CASSLGEGNTIYF. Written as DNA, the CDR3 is TGTGCCAGCAGCTTAGGGGAGGGAAACACCATATATTTT.

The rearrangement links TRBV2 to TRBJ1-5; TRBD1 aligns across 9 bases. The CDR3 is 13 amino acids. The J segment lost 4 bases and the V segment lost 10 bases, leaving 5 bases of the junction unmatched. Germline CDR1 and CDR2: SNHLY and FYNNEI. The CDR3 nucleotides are TGTGCCACCAAGGACAGGGGTAATCAGCCCCAGCATTTT. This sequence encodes CATKDRGNQPQHF.

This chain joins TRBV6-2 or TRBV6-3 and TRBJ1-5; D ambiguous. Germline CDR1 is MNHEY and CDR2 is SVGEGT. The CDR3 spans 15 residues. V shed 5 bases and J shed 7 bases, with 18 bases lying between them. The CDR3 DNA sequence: TGTGCCAGCAGTCAACGAAGGGAATTCAACCAGCCCCAGCATTTT. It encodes CASSQRREFNQPQHF.

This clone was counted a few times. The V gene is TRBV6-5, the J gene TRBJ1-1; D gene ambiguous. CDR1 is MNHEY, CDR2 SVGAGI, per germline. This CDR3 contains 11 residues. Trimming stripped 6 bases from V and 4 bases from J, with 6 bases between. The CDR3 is CASSGLTEAFF. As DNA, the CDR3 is TGTGCCAGCAGCGGACTCACTGAAGCTTTCTTT.